This is a list of T cell receptor beta chains from one sample in a study of blood T cell repertoires in COVID-19. TCRdb keeps only in-frame clones here, not all; method: immunoSEQ multiplex PCR. This table has approximately 85,000 clones, around 84% appearing once. Sample: peripheral blood. These receptors all stem from a woman older than 75 in a cohort sampled during active or convalescent COVID-19. Each CDR3 is given with its conserved first and last residue. The D gene is left open where the match is weak. Clone size is not always given. Where it is, it says once, few, many or a class for expanded clones.

d_call: -; cdr3_length: 17; v_call: TRBV12-1; clone_size: -; j_call: TRBJ1-2; cdr3_nt: TGTGCCAGCAGCTTTTGGAGTCTTGCGCCGAGCAACTATGGCTACACCTTC; cdr3_aa: CASSFWSLAPSNYGYTF
d_call: -; cdr3_length: 15; v_call: TRBV2; clone_size: -; j_call: TRBJ2-7; cdr3_nt: TGTGCCAGCCGACCTGATTTGCTGGTTAGCTCCGAGCAGTACTTC; cdr3_aa: CASRPDLLVSSEQYF
d_call: TRBD2; cdr3_length: 15; v_call: TRBV3-1/TRBV3-2; clone_size: -; j_call: TRBJ2-1; cdr3_nt: TGTGCCAGCAGCCAATCTGCGGGAGCTTACAATGAGCAGTTCTTC; cdr3_aa: CASSQSAGAYNEQFF
d_call: -; cdr3_length: 14; v_call: TRBV4-1; clone_size: -; j_call: TRBJ1-1; cdr3_nt: TGCGCCAGCAGCCAGGGACATCTGAACACTGAAGCTTTCTTT; cdr3_aa: CASSQGHLNTEAFF
d_call: -; cdr3_length: 11; v_call: TRBV2; clone_size: -; j_call: TRBJ1-5; cdr3_nt: TGTGCCAGCAGTGTAGATCAGCCCCAGCATTTT; cdr3_aa: CASSVDQPQHF
d_call: TRBD1; cdr3_length: 15; v_call: TRBV28; clone_size: -; j_call: TRBJ1-2; cdr3_nt: TGTGCCAGCAGTCCACGAACAGGGGGCTCTAATGGCTACACCTTC; cdr3_aa: CASSPRTGGSNGYTF
d_call: -; cdr3_length: 13; v_call: TRBV3-1/TRBV3-2; clone_size: -; j_call: TRBJ1-5; cdr3_nt: TGTGCCAGCAGCCAAGTCCAGGGTCGGCCCCAGCATTTT; cdr3_aa: CASSQVQGRPQHF
d_call: -; cdr3_length: 13; v_call: TRBV29-1; clone_size: once; j_call: TRBJ1-2; cdr3_nt: TGCAGCGGTGGCAGGGAAGATCGGTATGGCTACACCTTC; cdr3_aa: CSGGREDRYGYTF
d_call: TRBD2; cdr3_length: 19; v_call: TRBV27; clone_size: -; j_call: TRBJ2-1; cdr3_nt: TGTGCCAGCAGTTGGGGACTAGCGGGAGTGAAGTTCGGAAACAATGAGCAGTTCTTC; cdr3_aa: CASSWGLAGVKFGNNEQFF
d_call: -; cdr3_length: 15; v_call: TRBV5-1; clone_size: -; j_call: TRBJ2-5; cdr3_nt: TGCGCCAGCAGCTTGTTAGGGGACATCCAAGAGACCCAGTACTTC; cdr3_aa: CASSLLGDIQETQYF
d_call: TRBD2; cdr3_length: 14; v_call: TRBV6-4; clone_size: -; j_call: TRBJ2-3; cdr3_nt: TGTGCCAGCAGCTTTACGGGAGGGACAGATACGCAGTATTTT; cdr3_aa: CASSFTGGTDTQYF
d_call: TRBD2; cdr3_length: 16; v_call: TRBV9; clone_size: -; j_call: TRBJ2-7; cdr3_nt: TGTGCCAGCAGCCCTTCTAATAGCGGGAGGGCCAACGAGCAGTACTTC; cdr3_aa: CASSPSNSGRANEQYF
d_call: TRBD1; cdr3_length: 15; v_call: TRBV9; clone_size: -; j_call: TRBJ1-1; cdr3_nt: TGTGCCAGCAGCGCCCGGACAGGGTTCGACACTGAAGCTTTCTTT; cdr3_aa: CASSARTGFDTEAFF
d_call: TRBD1; cdr3_length: 15; v_call: TRBV6-1; clone_size: -; j_call: TRBJ1-2; cdr3_nt: TGTGCCAGCAGTGAAGGACAGGGACTTCTGTCTGGCTACACCTTC; cdr3_aa: CASSEGQGLLSGYTF
d_call: TRBD1; cdr3_length: 13; v_call: TRBV5-6; clone_size: -; j_call: TRBJ1-2; cdr3_nt: TGTGCCAGCAGCCGGACAGGGGTCTATGGCTACACCTTC; cdr3_aa: CASSRTGVYGYTF
d_call: -; cdr3_length: 16; v_call: TRBV5-4; clone_size: -; j_call: TRBJ2-5; cdr3_nt: TGTGCCAGCAGCTTGGGGGGCGCAGGGCGGCAAGAGACCCAGTACTTC; cdr3_aa: CASSLGGAGRQETQYF
d_call: -; cdr3_length: 12; v_call: TRBV2; clone_size: -; j_call: TRBJ2-3; cdr3_nt: TGTGCCAGCAGTGAAGGGCTAGATACGCAGTATTTT; cdr3_aa: CASSEGLDTQYF
d_call: TRBD1; cdr3_length: 16; v_call: TRBV5-1; clone_size: -; j_call: TRBJ1-1; cdr3_nt: TGCGCCAGCAGCTCATCCGGGACAGCCAAGAACACTGAAGCTTTCTTT; cdr3_aa: CASSSSGTAKNTEAFF
d_call: -; cdr3_length: 15; v_call: TRBV6-5; clone_size: -; j_call: TRBJ2-1; cdr3_nt: TGTGCCAGCAGGAGAGGGGGAGTCTCCTACAATGAGCAGTTCTTC; cdr3_aa: CASRRGGVSYNEQFF
d_call: TRBD2; cdr3_length: 17; v_call: TRBV7-9; clone_size: -; j_call: TRBJ2-1; cdr3_nt: TGTGCCAGCAGCGGATCCCTGCGGGGGAGCTCCTACAATGAGCAGTTCTTC; cdr3_aa: CASSGSLRGSSYNEQFF
d_call: TRBD1; cdr3_length: 14; v_call: TRBV5-1; clone_size: -; j_call: TRBJ1-2; cdr3_nt: TGCGCCAGCAGCGCATATTCGACAGGGGATGGCTACACCTTC; cdr3_aa: CASSAYSTGDGYTF
d_call: TRBD1; cdr3_length: 14; v_call: TRBV28; clone_size: -; j_call: TRBJ1-1; cdr3_nt: TGTGCCAGCAGACTTCTGACAGGGGGCACTGAAGCTTTCTTT; cdr3_aa: CASRLLTGGTEAFF
d_call: TRBD1; cdr3_length: 14; v_call: TRBV25-1; clone_size: -; j_call: TRBJ2-5; cdr3_nt: TGTGCCAGCAGTGAACCGGACAGGGAAAAGACCCAGTACTTC; cdr3_aa: CASSEPDREKTQYF
d_call: TRBD1; cdr3_length: 14; v_call: TRBV5-8; clone_size: -; j_call: TRBJ2-3; cdr3_nt: TGTGCCAGCAGCGTGGGACAGGCCACAGATACGCAGTATTTT; cdr3_aa: CASSVGQATDTQYF
d_call: -; cdr3_length: 15; v_call: TRBV6-5; clone_size: -; j_call: TRBJ1-1; cdr3_nt: TGTGCCACACTTCTCATGGGCACCGACACCGATGAAGCTTTCTTT; cdr3_aa: CATLLMGTDTDEAFF
d_call: -; cdr3_length: 14; v_call: TRBV6-5; clone_size: -; j_call: TRBJ2-1; cdr3_nt: TGTGCCAGCAGTTCCTCGAGCGGAAACAATGAGCAGTTCTTC; cdr3_aa: CASSSSSGNNEQFF
d_call: TRBD1; cdr3_length: 16; v_call: TRBV10-1; clone_size: -; j_call: TRBJ2-5; cdr3_nt: TGCGCCAGCAGTGAGGTCCGGACAGGGGCCCGGGAGACCCAGTACTTC; cdr3_aa: CASSEVRTGARETQYF
d_call: TRBD1; cdr3_length: 14; v_call: TRBV19; clone_size: -; j_call: TRBJ2-3; cdr3_nt: TGTGCCAGTAGCAAACAGGGGCTGACAGATACGCAGTATTTT; cdr3_aa: CASSKQGLTDTQYF
d_call: -; cdr3_length: 16; v_call: TRBV7-9; clone_size: -; j_call: TRBJ1-2; cdr3_nt: TGTGCCAGCAGCTCTAGCGCATTTCCAGATAACTATGGCTACACCTTC; cdr3_aa: CASSSSAFPDNYGYTF
d_call: TRBD2; cdr3_length: 16; v_call: TRBV5-8; clone_size: -; j_call: TRBJ2-7; cdr3_nt: TGTGCCAGCAGCTCTCGTCTTCTAGCGGGAGGTTACGAGCAGTACTTC; cdr3_aa: CASSSRLLAGGYEQYF